These 29 T cell receptor beta chains originate from one sample sequenced in a study of T cell responses to AZD1222 COVID-19 vaccine. The method was immunoSEQ multiplex PCR; TCRdb's version includes in-frame clones alone and lacks a portion of them. The sample has fewer than 100,000 clones; approximately 90% are singletons. Material: peripheral blood, obtained 28 days after the second AZD1222 dose. The source is an adult who received the AZD1222 COVID-19 vaccine.

This chain uses TRBV12-3 or TRBV12-4 with TRBJ1-1, with D possibly being TRBD1 (5 bases). V was shortened by 5 bases and J by 5 bases, with 12 bases between the two germline ends. CDR3 length: 13 amino acids. The CDR3 coding sequence is TGTGCCAGCAGTGAACAGGTTTATACTGAAGCTTTCTTT. It yields the protein CASSEQVYTEAFF.

This rearrangement joins TRBV5-1 to TRBJ1-1; D possibly corresponds to TRBD1 (5 bases). Trimming cost V 0 bases and J 1 base, with 10 bases left between them. Germline values: CDR1 SGHRS, CDR2 YFSETQ. CDR3 length equals 15 residues. The CDR3 region is CASSLVGGGNTEAFF. The CDR3 region has the DNA TGCGCCAGCAGCTTGGTGGGGGGAGGGAACACTGAAGCTTTCTTT.

This chain connects TRBV28 to TRBJ2-7, with D possibly being TRBD1 or TRBD2 (5 bases each). CDR1 MDHEN and CDR2 SYDVKM come from the germline V gene. The V end lost 7 bases, the J end lost 5 bases, and 18 bases lay between the germline ends. The CDR3 totals 14 residues. The CDR3 is CASTPPRGIHEQYF. The CDR3 DNA reads as TGTGCCAGCACCCCCCCCCGGGGCATACACGAGCAGTACTTC.

This clone came up once. This chain links TRBV18 with TRBJ1-1; 10 bases fit TRBD1. The CDR3 runs to 15 residues. The junction had 3 bases not matched to a gene; V was cut back by 3 bases and J by 2 bases. Looked up from germline, CDR1 is KGHSH and CDR2 is LQKENI. CDR3 nucleotide sequence: TGTGCCAGCTCACCCGGGACAGGGGCCAACACTGAAGCTTTCTTT. Translating it yields CASSPGTGANTEAFF. The whole variable domain, remainder taken from reference TRBV18 and TRBJ1-1, is NAGVMQNPRHLVRRRGQEARLRCSPMKGHSHVYWYRQLPEEGLKFMVYLQKENIIDESGMPKERFSAEFPKEGPSILRIQQVVRGDSAAYFCASSPGTGANTEAFFGQGTRLTVV.

The gene calls are TRBV4-3 and TRBJ1-6, with D possibly being TRBD1 (6 bases). The germline V and J ends were trimmed by 4 bases and 9 bases, with 16 bases remaining between them. The CDR3 loop spans 15 amino acids. Germline CDR1 reads LGHNA; CDR2 reads YSLEER. Here the CDR3 reads CASSPMAGEGSPLHF. CDR3 bases: TGCGCCAGCAGCCCGATGGCAGGGGAGGGTTCACCCCTCCACTTT.

The chain carries TRBV9 and TRBJ1-6, with TRBD1 matching over 8 bases. Germline V CDR1 and CDR2: SGDLS, YYNGEE. The CDR3 is 17 amino acids. With 0 bases clipped from V and 0 bases from J, the junction kept 2 bases outside the gene matches. The CDR3 region is CASSVAGQGSYNSPLHF. CDR3 nucleotide sequence: TGTGCCAGCAGCGTAGCCGGACAGGGCTCCTATAATTCACCCCTCCACTTT.

Points on this clone: The sample holds other DNA sequences that translate to the same CDR3. The chain uses TRBV27 and TRBJ1-3, with D perhaps TRBD1 (5 bases). Germline assignment: CDR1 MNHEY and CDR2 SMNVEV (reference sequence). The CDR3 extends over 14 amino acids. V was shortened by 3 bases and J by 2 bases, with 8 bases between the two germline ends. The CDR3 here is CASSFLGPGNTIYF. CDR3 nucleotides: TGTGCCAGCAGTTTTTTGGGACCTGGAAACACCATATATTTT.

This clone was found a few times. The V gene is TRBV7-2, the J gene TRBJ2-2, with D perhaps being TRBD1 or TRBD2 (5 bases each). The CDR3 length is 17 residues. Trimming cost V 6 bases and J 6 bases, with 23 bases left between them. CDR1 is SGHTA and CDR2 is FQGNSA in the germline V gene. The CDR3 region is CASSNPEGRGAAGELFF. The CDR3 coding sequence is TGTGCCAGCAGTAACCCCGAGGGTCGAGGGGCAGCCGGGGAGCTGTTTTTT.

The V and J genes are TRBV7-6 and TRBJ2-5; the D gene is possibly TRBD1 (7 bases). The CDR3 has 19 residues. With 5 bases removed from V and 7 bases from J, the gap between germline ends came to 32 bases. Germline lookup yields CDR1 SGHVS and CDR2 FNYEAQ. The CDR3 DNA sequence: TGTGCCAGCAGCCTCCAAGCTGGGGGCAGGGGGGCCTCCTCAGGGACCCAGTACTTC. Its protein product is CASSLQAGGRGASSGTQYF.

The chain joins TRBV5-4 to TRBJ2-1, with 9 bases identical to TRBD2. From germline, CDR1 is SGHNT and CDR2 YYREEE (reference sequence). The CDR3 covers 14 residues. After removal of 2 bases from V and 8 bases from J, the junction contained 5 bases not matched to a gene. This CDR3 is CASSFGLAKDEQFF. The CDR3 DNA follows: TGTGCCAGCAGCTTTGGACTAGCGAAGGATGAGCAGTTCTTC.

The chain uses TRBV27 and TRBJ1-4; no clear D gene. Deletions cut 5 bases from V and 2 bases from J, with 9 bases between. The CDR3 extends over 14 amino acids. The germline gives CDR1 MNHEY, CDR2 SMNVEV (reference sequence). The CDR3 region is CASSLGMTNEKLFF. CDR3 in DNA: TGTGCCAGCAGTCTGGGGATGACTAATGAAAAACTGTTTTTT.

This chain connects TRBV9 to TRBJ2-3; the D call may be TRBD1 or TRBD2 (5 bases each). The CDR3 covers 16 residues. The germline gives CDR1 SGDLS, CDR2 YYNGEE. The V end was cut by 1 base, the J end by 3 bases, with 15 bases between. The CDR3 reads CASSVTGRGGTDTQYF. DNA of the CDR3: TGTGCCAGCAGCGTAACGGGAAGGGGTGGTACAGATACGCAGTATTTT.

This clone came up a few times. The CDR3 DNA is TGTGCCAGTCATCTACAGGGCTCCTACGAGCAGTACTTC. This codes for CASHLQGSYEQYF. V is TRBV5-4 and J is TRBJ2-7, with D tentatively TRBD1 (6 bases). Germline CDR1 is SGHNT and CDR2 is YYREEE (reference sequence). CDR3 length: 13 residues. With 8 bases removed from V and 0 bases from J, the gap between germline ends came to 12 bases.

The chain employs TRBV25-1 and TRBJ2-7; TRBD2 is a possible D gene (5 bases). The CDR3 runs 13 residues. The germline V gene has CDR1 MGHDK and CDR2 SYGVNS. Deletions cut 1 base from V and 6 bases from J, with 10 bases between. The DNA for the CDR3 is TGTGCCAGCAGTGAATGGGGAGTGGGCGAGCAGTACTTC. Its protein product is CASSEWGVGEQYF.

The V and J genes are TRBV19 and TRBJ2-3, with a weak D call TRBD1 (5 bases). CDR1 and CDR2 (germline): LNHDA, SQIVND (reference sequence). This CDR3 is built from 15 residues. V gave up 5 bases and J gave up 1 base, with 13 bases separating them. The CDR3 DNA reads TGTGCCAGTAGTCCCGAGCAGGGCGGCACAGATACGCAGTATTTT. This codes for CASSPEQGGTDTQYF.

The chain has TRBV6-2 or TRBV6-3 and TRBJ1-4; no clear D. Germline V gene sequence: CDR1 MNHEY, CDR2 SVGEGT. The germline V and J ends were trimmed by 2 bases and 7 bases, with 5 bases remaining between them. There are 12 residues in the CDR3. This CDR3 reads CASSYGREKLFF. The DNA of the CDR3 is TGTGCCAGCAGTTACGGGCGTGAAAAACTGTTTTTT.

This chain connects TRBV5-6 to TRBJ2-5; 9 nucleotides agree with TRBD2. J lost 5 bases, V lost 1 base, and 9 bases had no gene match. Germline assignment: CDR1 SGHDT and CDR2 YYEEEE. The CDR3 is 16 amino acids. The CDR3 region is CASSLPPAGGRETQYF. In DNA form, the CDR3 reads TGTGCCAGCAGCTTGCCCCCGGCGGGGGGGAGGGAGACCCAGTACTTC.

The CDR3 sequence is CASSQVGGAGGSYNSPLHF. The CDR3 nucleotides read TGTGCCAGCAGCCAAGTGGGTGGGGCAGGGGGCTCCTATAATTCACCCCTCCACTTT. The chain combines TRBV3-1 (or the pseudogene TRBV3-2) with TRBJ1-6, with 7 bases fitting TRBD1. J gave up 0 bases and V 1 base, and 9 bases lay outside the gene matches. The CDR3 runs 19 residues. Germline V CDR1 and CDR2: LGHDT, YNNKEL (reference sequence).

J is TRBJ2-1 and V is TRBV7-8; 8 nucleotides line up with TRBD2. J lost 14 bases, V lost 1 base, and 10 bases had no gene match. The length of the CDR3 is 14 residues. Per germline, CDR1 SGHVS and CDR2 FQNEAQ. CDR3 in DNA: TGTGCCAGCAGCTTAGTTGAGGATAGCGGGAAAAAGTTCTTC. It is translated as CASSLVEDSGKKFF. Full variable domain (rest looked up from reference TRBV7-8 and TRBJ2-1): GAGVSQSPRYKVAKRGQDVALRCDPISGHVSLFWYQQALGQGPEFLTYFQNEAQLDKSGLPSDRFFAERPEGSVSTLKIQRTQQEDSAVYLCASSLVEDSGKKFFGPGTRLTVL.

The V call is TRBV7-3, the J call TRBJ2-7, with TRBD1 matching 7 bases. The CDR3 runs to 14 residues. Trimming at V came to 8 bases and at J to 0 bases, leaving 7 bases not matched to a gene. Per germline, CDR1 SGHTA and CDR2 FQGTGA. CDR3: CASDEGANSYEQYF. The CDR3 DNA reads TGTGCCAGCGATGAGGGGGCTAACTCCTACGAGCAGTACTTC.

V is TRBV28 and J is TRBJ2-2, with D hard to call. V lost 6 bases and J lost 6, with 8 bases in between. The CDR3 runs 12 residues. From germline, CDR1 is MDHEN and CDR2 SYDVKM. CDR3 region: CASRHSAGELFF. In DNA, the CDR3 is TGTGCCAGCAGACATTCCGCCGGGGAGCTGTTTTTT. The full variable domain, rest sourced from reference TRBV28 and TRBJ2-2, is DVKVTQSSRYLVKRTGEKVFLECVQDMDHENMFWYRQDPGLGLRLIYFSYDVKMKEKGDIPEGYSVSREKKERFSLILESASTNQTSMYLCASRHSAGELFFGEGSRLTVL.

The chain carries TRBV14 and TRBJ1-4; 8 nucleotides agree with TRBD1. V lost 3 bases, J lost 6 bases, and 6 bases stayed unmatched. This CDR3 has 15 amino acids. CDR1 and CDR2 (germline): SGHDN, FVKESK. The chain's CDR3 is CASSHPTGADEKLFF. The CDR3 DNA reads TGTGCCAGCAGCCACCCGACAGGGGCGGATGAAAAACTGTTTTTT.

In its sample, this clone was seen a few times. The chain is built from TRBV19 and TRBJ1-5, with 8 bases lining up with TRBD1. CDR1 LNHDA and CDR2 SQIVND come from the germline V gene (reference sequence). V shed 3 bases, J shed 8 bases, and the junction held 12 bases outside the gene matches. CDR3 length equals 16 residues. The CDR3 DNA follows: TGTGCCAGTAGTATCCCCTCGCCAGGGGGCTTGAAGCCCCAGCATTTT. As protein: CASSIPSPGGLKPQHF.

The chain employs TRBV7-9 and TRBJ1-5, with D maybe TRBD1 (5 bases). From germline, CDR1 is SEHNR and CDR2 FQNEAQ (reference sequence). CDR3 size: 14 residues. Trimming took off 1 base at V and 5 bases at J, with 9 bases between the two ends. CDR3 bases: TGTGCCAGCAGCTTAGGGGGGGTTGATCAGCCCCAGCATTTT. Residues: CASSLGGVDQPQHF.

The CDR3 nucleotides are TGTGCCAGCAGCCGATCGGGGCAGGTTCGCACCGGGGAGCTGTTTTTT. Translation: CASSRSGQVRTGELFF. J is TRBJ2-2 and V is TRBV6-6; D may be TRBD1 or TRBD2 (5 bases each). V lost 6 bases and J lost 4, with 18 bases in between. Germline assignment: CDR1 MNHNY and CDR2 SVGAGI (reference sequence). The CDR3 runs 16 residues.

The chain has TRBV27 and TRBJ1-4; 8 positions agree with TRBD1. The CDR3 totals 19 residues. CDR1 and CDR2 from the germline V gene are MNHEY and SMNVEV (reference sequence). Trimming took 4 bases from V and 0 from J; bases not matched to a gene: 13. The CDR3: CASSSSRTGIGSTNEKLFF. The CDR3 DNA sequence: TGTGCCAGCAGTTCTTCTAGGACAGGGATTGGTTCAACTAATGAAAAACTGTTTTTT.

The chain joins TRBV7-2 to TRBJ1-6; D is uncertain. The CDR3 runs to 13 residues. Deletions cut 3 bases from V and 10 bases from J, with 10 bases between. CDR1 and CDR2 from the germline V gene are SGHTA and FQGNSA. The CDR3 DNA reads as TGTGCCAGCAGCTTGGCAGGAGGATCACCCCTCCACTTT. The encoded protein is CASSLAGGSPLHF. Based on the CDR3 plus reference TRBV7-2 and TRBJ1-6, the full variable domain is GAGVSQSPSNKVTEKGKDVELRCDPISGHTALYWYRQSLGQGLEFLIYFQGNSAPDKSGLPSDRFSAERTGGSVSTLTIQRTQQEDSAVYLCASSLAGGSPLHFGNGTRLTVT.

The chain employs TRBV2 and TRBJ2-7; D is ambiguous. The CDR3 is made up of 11 amino acids. V shed 9 bases and J shed 0 bases, with 6 bases lying between them. Germline V lookup: CDR1 SNHLY, CDR2 FYNNEI. The CDR3 loop reads CASDTSYEQYF. CDR3 coding DNA: TGTGCCAGTGACACCTCCTACGAGCAGTACTTC.

Notes on this clone: The DNA is left out, because the CDR3 cannot be placed on it with certainty; the CDR3 is given as TCRdb lists it. This chain connects TRBV12-2 to TRBJ2-2; the D call of TRBD1 is as the table states it, not checked on the DNA. TRBV12-2 is an annotated pseudogene. The CDR3 length is 17 residues, termini included. The chain's CDR3 is CASRLAVGQGNTGELFF.